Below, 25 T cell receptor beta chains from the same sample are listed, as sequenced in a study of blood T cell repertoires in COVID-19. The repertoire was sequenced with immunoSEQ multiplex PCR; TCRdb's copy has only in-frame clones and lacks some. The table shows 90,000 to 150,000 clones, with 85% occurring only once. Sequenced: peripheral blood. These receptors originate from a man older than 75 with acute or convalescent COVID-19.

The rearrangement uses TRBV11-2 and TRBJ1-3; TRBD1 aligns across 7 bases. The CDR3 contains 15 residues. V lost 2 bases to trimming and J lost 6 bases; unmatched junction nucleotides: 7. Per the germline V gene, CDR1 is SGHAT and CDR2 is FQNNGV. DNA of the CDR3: TGTGCCAGCAGCTTATCTCCCACAGGGGCAAACACCATATATTTT. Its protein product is CASSLSPTGANTIYF.

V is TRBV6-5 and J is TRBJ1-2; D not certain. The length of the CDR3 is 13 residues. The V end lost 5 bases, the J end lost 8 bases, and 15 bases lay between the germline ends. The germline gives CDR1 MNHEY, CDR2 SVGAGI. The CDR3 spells CASSPLITVGYTF. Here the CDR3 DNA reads TGTGCCAGCAGTCCCCTGATAACGGTGGGCTACACCTTC.

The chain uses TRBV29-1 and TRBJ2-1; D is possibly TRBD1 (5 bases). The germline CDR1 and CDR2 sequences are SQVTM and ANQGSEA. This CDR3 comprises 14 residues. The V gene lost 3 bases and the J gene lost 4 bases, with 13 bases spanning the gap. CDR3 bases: TGCAGCGTTGAGGGTCAGGGCCCTTACAATGAGCAGTTCTTC. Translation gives CSVEGQGPYNEQFF.

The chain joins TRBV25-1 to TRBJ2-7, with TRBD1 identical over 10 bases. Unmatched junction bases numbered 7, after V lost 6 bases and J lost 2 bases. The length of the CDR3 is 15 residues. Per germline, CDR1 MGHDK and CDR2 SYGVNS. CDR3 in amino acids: CASSTPGQGPYEQYF. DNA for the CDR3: TGTGCCAGCAGCACTCCGGGACAGGGGCCCTACGAGCAGTACTTC.

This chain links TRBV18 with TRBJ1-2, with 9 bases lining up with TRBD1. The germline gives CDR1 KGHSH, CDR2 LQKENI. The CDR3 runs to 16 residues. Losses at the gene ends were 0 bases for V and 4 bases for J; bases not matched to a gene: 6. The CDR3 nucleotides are TGTGCCAGCTCACCACCCATGGGACAGGGCGGCTATGGCTACACCTTC. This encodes CASSPPMGQGGYGYTF.

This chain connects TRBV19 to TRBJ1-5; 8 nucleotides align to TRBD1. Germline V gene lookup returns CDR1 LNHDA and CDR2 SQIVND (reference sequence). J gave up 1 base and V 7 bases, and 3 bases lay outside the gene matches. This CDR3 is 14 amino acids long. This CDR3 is CASTRDRSNQPQHF. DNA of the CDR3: TGTGCCAGTACCCGGGACAGGAGCAATCAGCCCCAGCATTTT.

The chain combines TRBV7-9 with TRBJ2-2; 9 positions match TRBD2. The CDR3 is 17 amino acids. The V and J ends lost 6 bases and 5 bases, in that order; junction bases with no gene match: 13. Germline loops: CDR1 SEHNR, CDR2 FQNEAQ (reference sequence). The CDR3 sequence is CASRLSRRGGFTGELFF. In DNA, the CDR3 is TGTGCCAGCAGGCTTTCCCGGCGGGGGGGCTTTACCGGGGAGCTGTTTTTT.

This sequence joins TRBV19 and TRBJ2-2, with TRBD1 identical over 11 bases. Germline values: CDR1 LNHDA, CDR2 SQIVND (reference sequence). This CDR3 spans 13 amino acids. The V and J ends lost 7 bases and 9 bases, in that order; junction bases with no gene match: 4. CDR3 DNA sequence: TGTGCCAGTACCCTGGACAGGGGGCGGGAGCTGTTTTTT. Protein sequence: CASTLDRGRELFF.

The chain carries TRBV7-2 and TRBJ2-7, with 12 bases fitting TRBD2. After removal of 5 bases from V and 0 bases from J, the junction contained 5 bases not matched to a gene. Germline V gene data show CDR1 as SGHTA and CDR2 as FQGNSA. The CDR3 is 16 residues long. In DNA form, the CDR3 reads TGTGCCAGCAGCGCTAGGACTAGCGGGAACTCCTACGAGCAGTACTTC. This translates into CASSARTSGNSYEQYF.

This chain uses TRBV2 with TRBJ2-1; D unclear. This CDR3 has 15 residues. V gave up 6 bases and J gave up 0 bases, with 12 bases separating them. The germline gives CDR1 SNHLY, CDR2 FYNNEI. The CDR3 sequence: CASRLSRNSYNEQFF. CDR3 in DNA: TGTGCCAGCAGACTAAGTCGTAACTCCTACAATGAGCAGTTCTTC.

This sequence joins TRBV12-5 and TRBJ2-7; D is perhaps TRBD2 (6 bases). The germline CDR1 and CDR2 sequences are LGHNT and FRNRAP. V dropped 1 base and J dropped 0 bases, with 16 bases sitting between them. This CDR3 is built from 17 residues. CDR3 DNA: TGTGCTAGTGGTTTGGATCGGGGAGGACTTCGCTCCTACGAGCAGTACTTC. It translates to CASGLDRGGLRSYEQYF.

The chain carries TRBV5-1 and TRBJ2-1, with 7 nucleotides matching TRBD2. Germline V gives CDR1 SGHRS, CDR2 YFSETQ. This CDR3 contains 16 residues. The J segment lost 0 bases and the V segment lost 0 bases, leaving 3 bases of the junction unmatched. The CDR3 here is CASSLALADSYNEQFF. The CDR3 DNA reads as TGCGCCAGCAGCTTGGCCCTAGCGGACTCCTACAATGAGCAGTTCTTC.

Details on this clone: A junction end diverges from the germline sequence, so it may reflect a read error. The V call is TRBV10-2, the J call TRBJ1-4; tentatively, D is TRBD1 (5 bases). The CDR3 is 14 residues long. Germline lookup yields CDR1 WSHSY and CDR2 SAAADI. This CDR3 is CASSETGTYEKLFF. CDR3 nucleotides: TGCGCCAGCAGTGAGACAGGAACTTATGAAAAACTGTTTTTT.

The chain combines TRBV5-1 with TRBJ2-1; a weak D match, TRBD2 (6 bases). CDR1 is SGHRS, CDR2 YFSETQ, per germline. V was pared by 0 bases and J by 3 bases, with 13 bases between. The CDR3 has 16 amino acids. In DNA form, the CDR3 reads TGCGCCAGCAGCTTGGACCTAGCGTATGTCTACAATGAGCAGTTCTTC. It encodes CASSLDLAYVYNEQFF. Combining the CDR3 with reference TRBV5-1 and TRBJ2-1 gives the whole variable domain KAGVTQTPRYLIKTRGQQVTLSCSPISGHRSVSWYQQTPGQGLQFLFEYFSETQRNKGNFPGRFSGRQFSNSRSEMNVSTLELGDSALYLCASSLDLAYVYNEQFFGPGTRLTVL.

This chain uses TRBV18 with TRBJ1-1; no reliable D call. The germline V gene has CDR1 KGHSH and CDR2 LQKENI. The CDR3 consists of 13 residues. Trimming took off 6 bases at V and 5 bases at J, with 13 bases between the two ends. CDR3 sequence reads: CASSAVERTEAFF. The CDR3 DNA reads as TGTGCCAGCTCTGCGGTGGAACGGACTGAAGCTTTCTTT.

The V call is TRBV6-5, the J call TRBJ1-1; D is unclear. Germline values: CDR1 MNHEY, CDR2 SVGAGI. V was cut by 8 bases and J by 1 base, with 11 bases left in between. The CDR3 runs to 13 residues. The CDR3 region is CASSLEKNTEAFF. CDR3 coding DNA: TGTGCCAGCTCTCTGGAGAAGAACACTGAAGCTTTCTTT.

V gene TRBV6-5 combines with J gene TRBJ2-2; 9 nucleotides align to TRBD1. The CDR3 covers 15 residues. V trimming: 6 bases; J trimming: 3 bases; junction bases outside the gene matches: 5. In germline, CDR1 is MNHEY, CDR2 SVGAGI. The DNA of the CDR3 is TGTGCCAGCAGAGGGACAGGGCGGGACACCGGGGAGCTGTTTTTT. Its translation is CASRGTGRDTGELFF.

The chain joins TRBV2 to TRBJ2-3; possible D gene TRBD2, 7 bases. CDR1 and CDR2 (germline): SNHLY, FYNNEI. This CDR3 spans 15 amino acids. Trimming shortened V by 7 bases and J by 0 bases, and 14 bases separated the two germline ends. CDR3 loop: CASKVGGGSTDTQYF. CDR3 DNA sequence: TGTGCCAGCAAGGTGGGAGGGGGGAGCACAGATACGCAGTATTTT.

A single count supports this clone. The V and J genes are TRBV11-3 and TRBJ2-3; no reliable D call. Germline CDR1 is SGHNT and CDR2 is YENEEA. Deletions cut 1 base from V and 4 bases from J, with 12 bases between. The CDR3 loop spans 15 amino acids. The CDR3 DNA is TGTGCCAGCAGCTTAGTCGGTGGGCCAGCAGATACGCAGTATTTT. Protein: CASSLVGGPADTQYF.

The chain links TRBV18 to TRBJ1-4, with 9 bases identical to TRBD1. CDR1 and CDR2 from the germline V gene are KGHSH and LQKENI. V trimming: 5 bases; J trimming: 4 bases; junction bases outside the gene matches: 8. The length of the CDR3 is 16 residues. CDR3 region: CASSARDREINEKLFF. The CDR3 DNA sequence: TGTGCCAGCTCAGCCCGGGACAGGGAGATTAATGAAAAACTGTTTTTT.

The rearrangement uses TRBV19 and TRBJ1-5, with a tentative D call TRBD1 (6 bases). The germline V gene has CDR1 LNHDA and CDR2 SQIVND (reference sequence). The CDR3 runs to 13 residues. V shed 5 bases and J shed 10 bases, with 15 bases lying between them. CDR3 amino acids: CASSDLRDNPQHF. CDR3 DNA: TGTGCCAGTAGTGATCTCCGGGACAATCCCCAGCATTTT.

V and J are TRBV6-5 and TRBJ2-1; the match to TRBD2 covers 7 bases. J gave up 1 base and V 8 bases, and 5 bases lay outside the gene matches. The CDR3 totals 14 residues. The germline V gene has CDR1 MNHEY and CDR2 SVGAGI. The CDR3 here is CASARRESYNEQFF. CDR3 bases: TGTGCCAGCGCTCGGCGGGAGTCCTACAATGAGCAGTTCTTC.

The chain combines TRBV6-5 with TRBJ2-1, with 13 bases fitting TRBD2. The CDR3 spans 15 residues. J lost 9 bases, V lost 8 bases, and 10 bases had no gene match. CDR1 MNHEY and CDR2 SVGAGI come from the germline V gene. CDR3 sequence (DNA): TGTGCCAGCCGCCTTTGGACTAGCGGGAGTGGTGAGCAGTTCTTC. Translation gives CASRLWTSGSGEQFF.

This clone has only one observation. The CDR3 spells CASTNWEGGEQYF. The CDR3 bases are TGTGCCAGCACCAACTGGGAGGGCGGCGAGCAGTACTTC. The V and J genes are TRBV9 and TRBJ2-7, with 7 bases fitting TRBD2. Germline V gives CDR1 SGDLS, CDR2 YYNGEE. V was pared by 6 bases and J by 6 bases, with 9 bases of the junction left unmatched. The CDR3 spans 13 residues.

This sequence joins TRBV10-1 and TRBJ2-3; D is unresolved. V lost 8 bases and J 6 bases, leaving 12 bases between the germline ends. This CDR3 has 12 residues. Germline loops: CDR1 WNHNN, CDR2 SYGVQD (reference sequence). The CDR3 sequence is CASFGPRDTQYF. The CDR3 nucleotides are TGCGCCAGCTTTGGTCCCCGGGATACGCAGTATTTT.